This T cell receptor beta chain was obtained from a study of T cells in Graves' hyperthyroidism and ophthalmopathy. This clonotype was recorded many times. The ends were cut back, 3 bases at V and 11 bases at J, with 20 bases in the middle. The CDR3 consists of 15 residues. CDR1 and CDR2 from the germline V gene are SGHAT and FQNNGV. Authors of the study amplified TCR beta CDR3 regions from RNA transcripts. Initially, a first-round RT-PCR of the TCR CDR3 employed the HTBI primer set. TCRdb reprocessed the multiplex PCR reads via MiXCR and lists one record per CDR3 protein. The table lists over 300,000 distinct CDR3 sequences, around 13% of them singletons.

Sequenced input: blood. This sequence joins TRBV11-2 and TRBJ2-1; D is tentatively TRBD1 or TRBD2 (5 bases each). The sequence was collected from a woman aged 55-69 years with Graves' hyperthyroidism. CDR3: CASSFFPGPRSQQFF. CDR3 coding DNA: TGTGCCAGCAGCTTCTTCCCGGGACCCAGGAGCCAGCAGTTCTTC. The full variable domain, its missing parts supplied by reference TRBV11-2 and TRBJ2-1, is EAGVAQSPRYKIIEKRQSVAFWCNPISGHATLYWYQQILGQGPKLLIQFQNNGVVDDSQLPKDRFSAERLKGVDSTLKIQPAKLEDSAVYLCASSFFPGPRSQQFFGPGTRLTVL.